The clone carrying this T cell receptor (beta chain) occurred once. The antigen remains unidentified. The length of the CDR3 is 13 residues. CDR1 is ENHRY and CDR2 is SYGVKD in the germline V gene. The V end was cut by 2 bases, the J end by 4 bases, with 8 bases between. This sample is drawn from a study of Ad26.COV2.S vaccination and SARS-CoV-2 variants. Study-wide results and caveats: CD8+ and CD4+ T cells specific for spike reportedly responded with substantial breadth after vaccination.

Treatment here: about 20 received Ad26.COV2.S at low or high dose, single or two shots; about 5 received placebo; per-sample allocation not given. The samples date from day 63 after the first vaccine or placebo injection. Adults aged 18-55 years in Boston included the donor. Assay used: immunoSEQ multiplex PCR; TCRdb lists only in-frame clones, some missing. The sample has roughly 400,000 clones; about 90% are singletons. The sequence derives from a person between 18 and 65 years old who received the Ad26.COV2.S COVID-19 vaccine or a placebo. The sample in question was peripheral blood, obtained in a trial of Ad26.COV2.S vaccine versus placebo. This chain joins TRBV10-3 and TRBJ2-5; D is undetermined. In nucleotides, the CDR3 is TGTGCCATCAGTGAGCCAACGTCAGAGACCCAGTACTTC. It encodes CAISEPTSETQYF.